This passage covers 27 T cell receptor beta chains from one sample sequenced in a study of cytomegalovirus exposure and HLA in healthy donors. The study ran its PCR with 60 Vbeta and 13 Jbeta primers. TCRdb's copy holds only in-frame clones and misses some; the assay was immunoSEQ multiplex PCR. Its listing shows 150,000 to 200,000 clones. Sequences were obtained from PBMCs. The receptors shown here come from a woman aged 60 to 75 in good health and CMV-seronegative.

V is TRBV4-3 and J is TRBJ1-2, with D unclear. The CDR3 spans 15 residues. Per germline, CDR1 LGHNA and CDR2 YSLEER. Trimming pared 0 bases from V and 3 bases from J, leaving 11 bases between. The CDR3 sequence: CASSQEWTEDYGYTF. The CDR3 DNA follows: TGCGCCAGCAGCCAAGAATGGACGGAGGACTATGGCTACACCTTC.

V is TRBV27 and J is TRBJ1-2; no definite D call. Germline V CDR1 and CDR2: MNHEY, SMNVEV (reference sequence). This CDR3 contains 13 residues. Trimming took off 5 bases at V and 7 bases at J, with 14 bases between the two ends. CDR3 amino acids: CASSMGGVSGYTF. CDR3 DNA: TGTGCCAGCAGTATGGGAGGCGTCAGTGGCTACACCTTC.

The chain is built from TRBV5-1 and TRBJ2-3; 12 nucleotides match TRBD2. The CDR3 consists of 16 residues. The germline CDR1 and CDR2 sequences are SGHRS and YFSETQ. J gave up 3 bases and V 4 bases, and 6 bases lay outside the gene matches. The CDR3 DNA sequence: TGCGCCAGCAGCCCCAGGACTAGCGGGACTACAGATACGCAGTATTTT. Encoded protein: CASSPRTSGTTDTQYF.

V and J are TRBV6-5 and TRBJ2-1; 7 bases align to TRBD2. J lost 7 bases, V lost 6 bases, and 9 bases had no gene match. The CDR3 has 14 residues. The germline CDR1 and CDR2 sequences are MNHEY and SVGAGI. CDR3 sequence reads: CASRPPSGGNEQFF. Written as DNA, the CDR3 is TGTGCCAGCAGGCCCCCTAGCGGCGGGAATGAGCAGTTCTTC.

This rearrangement joins TRBV9 to TRBJ2-1, with a possible D match to TRBD2 (6 bases). The V and J ends lost 0 bases and 8 bases respectively, with 15 bases between them. The germline V gene encodes CDR1 SGDLS and CDR2 YYNGEE. The CDR3 spans 15 residues. The CDR3 nucleotides read TGTGCCAGCAGCGTAGCCACGAGGGGAGGCGATGAGCAGTTCTTC. The encoded protein is CASSVATRGGDEQFF.

The chain links TRBV5-6 to TRBJ2-7; D is undetermined. V was shortened by 0 bases and J by 0 bases, with 7 bases between the two germline ends. The CDR3 sequence is 14 residues long. The V gene's germline CDR1 is SGHDT and CDR2 YYEEEE. The CDR3 coding sequence is TGTGCCAGCAGCTTGGAAGTCAGCTCCTACGAGCAGTACTTC. It yields the protein CASSLEVSSYEQYF.

The rearrangement uses TRBV4-3 and TRBJ2-1, with D possibly being TRBD2 (7 bases). The length of the CDR3 is 16 residues. Trimming took 4 bases from V and 10 from J, leaving 23 bases between them. The germline CDR1 and CDR2 sequences are LGHNA and YSLEER. CDR3 DNA: TGCGCCAGCAGCCGGTCGTTGGCGGGGGCCGGCATGGAGCAGTTCTTC. It is translated as CASSRSLAGAGMEQFF.

The CDR3 here is CASSLAAVQETQYF. DNA for the CDR3: TGTGCCAGCAGCTTGGCTGCGGTACAAGAGACCCAGTACTTC. The V call is TRBV5-4, the J call TRBJ2-5; D is undetermined. The V end was cut by 0 bases, the J end by 2 bases, with 8 bases between. Germline values: CDR1 SGHNT, CDR2 YYREEE (reference sequence). The CDR3 spans 14 residues. The complete variable domain, with remaining parts taken from reference TRBV5-4 and TRBJ2-5, reads ETGVTQSPTHLIKTRGQQVTLRCSSQSGHNTVSWYQQALGQGPQFIFQYYREEENGRGNFPPRFSGLQFPNYSSELNVNALELDDSALYLCASSLAAVQETQYFGPGTRLLVL.

This sequence joins TRBV14 and TRBJ1-4; 8 bases are shared with TRBD1. In germline, CDR1 is SGHDN, CDR2 FVKESK. The CDR3 runs to 14 residues. Trimming cost V 4 bases and J 8 bases; bases outside gene matches: 6. The CDR3 DNA reads TGTGCCAGCAGCCTACAGGGGGAGAGGGAAAAACTGTTTTTT. Translation: CASSLQGEREKLFF.

This chain joins TRBV15 and TRBJ1-1; D possibly corresponds to TRBD1 (5 bases). The germline CDR1 and CDR2 sequences are LNHNV and YYDKDF (reference sequence). The V end lost 4 bases, the J end lost 0 bases, and 15 bases lay between the germline ends. The CDR3 has 16 residues. The CDR3 region is CATSTVGTGLNTEAFF. CDR3 coding DNA: TGTGCCACCAGCACAGTCGGAACAGGATTGAACACTGAAGCTTTCTTT.

Of note for this clone: Additional DNA sequences in this sample encode the identical CDR3. The rearrangement links TRBV19 to TRBJ1-1; a possible D gene is TRBD1 (5 bases). V was pared by 3 bases and J by 0 bases, with 8 bases between. The CDR3 spans 14 residues. Germline CDR1 and CDR2: LNHDA and SQIVND (reference sequence). The CDR3 DNA reads TGTGCCAGTAGTATTGGGGGGGTGAACACTGAAGCTTTCTTT. This sequence encodes CASSIGGVNTEAFF.

The chain is built from TRBV25-1 and TRBJ2-1; 10 bases map to TRBD2. After removal of 3 bases from V and 9 bases from J, the junction contained 17 bases not matched to a gene. Per germline, CDR1 MGHDK and CDR2 SYGVNS. The CDR3 consists of 18 residues. DNA for the CDR3: TGTGCCAGCAGTGAGCCCTCCCTCCTTAGCGGGAGGAACGGTGAGCAGTTCTTC. This encodes CASSEPSLLSGRNGEQFF.

The V gene is TRBV5-6, the J gene TRBJ1-2, with 7 bases fitting TRBD1. The CDR3 sequence is 15 residues long. V lost 2 bases to trimming and J lost 6 bases; unmatched junction nucleotides: 10. Germline V CDR1 and CDR2: SGHDT, YYEEEE. This CDR3 is CASSFLNRGANGYTF. In DNA, the CDR3 is TGTGCCAGCAGCTTCCTGAACAGGGGCGCGAATGGCTACACCTTC.

The chain combines TRBV7-9 with TRBJ2-1; the match to TRBD1 covers 7 bases. V was clipped by 4 bases and J by 10 bases; unmatched bases: 4. CDR1 and CDR2 (germline): SEHNR, FQNEAQ (reference sequence). The CDR3 spans 12 residues. The CDR3: CASSSGQAEQFF. CDR3 DNA: TGTGCCAGCAGCTCCGGACAGGCGGAGCAGTTCTTC.

V and J are TRBV11-2 and TRBJ2-2; TRBD1 matches 7 bases. CDR3 length equals 15 residues. V shed 4 bases, J shed 6 bases, and the junction held 8 bases outside the gene matches. Per germline, CDR1 SGHAT and CDR2 FQNNGV. The CDR3 DNA follows: TGTGCCAGCAGCTCTGACAGGGTCCCTTCCGGGGAGCTGTTTTTT. Protein: CASSSDRVPSGELFF.

This rearrangement joins TRBV10-3 to TRBJ2-1; D may be TRBD2 (7 bases). This CDR3 has 13 amino acids. Germline-derived CDR1 and CDR2 are ENHRY and SYGVKD. Trimming pared 3 bases from V and 6 bases from J, leaving 9 bases between. The chain's CDR3 is CAISDGGLNEQFF. DNA for the CDR3: TGTGCCATCAGTGACGGGGGGCTCAATGAGCAGTTCTTC.

The chain has TRBV2 and TRBJ2-1, with 12 bases lining up with TRBD2. The J segment lost 3 bases and the V segment lost 8 bases, leaving 5 bases of the junction unmatched. Germline loops: CDR1 SNHLY, CDR2 FYNNEI. The CDR3 runs 15 residues. CDR3 region: CASARTSGIYNEQFF. CDR3 DNA sequence: TGTGCCAGCGCCCGGACTAGCGGGATCTACAATGAGCAGTTCTTC.

J is TRBJ2-5 and V is TRBV7-2, with 8 bases fitting TRBD2. Unmatched junction bases numbered 14, after V lost 5 bases and J lost 6 bases. The germline gives CDR1 SGHTA, CDR2 FQGNSA. This CDR3 spans 16 amino acids. The CDR3 loop reads CASSLESGGGGQTQYF. The DNA of the CDR3 is TGTGCCAGCAGCCTAGAAAGCGGGGGCGGCGGCCAGACCCAGTACTTC.

The gene calls are TRBV7-8 and TRBJ2-5; 8 bases match TRBD2. The J call may be incorrect, as the DNA end agrees better with TRBJ2-7. Germline values: CDR1 SGHVS, CDR2 FQNEAQ. CDR3 size: 16 residues. The chain's CDR3 is CASSPRGGPSTYEQYF. CDR3 DNA: TGTGCCAGCAGCCCCCGCGGGGGGCCATCCACCTACGAGCAGTACTTC.

The V and J genes are TRBV9 and TRBJ2-5, with 12 bases aligning to TRBD2. V lost 3 bases, J lost 0 bases, and 9 bases stayed unmatched. Germline V gives CDR1 SGDLS, CDR2 YYNGEE. The CDR3 extends over 18 amino acids. The chain's CDR3 is CASSGMGASGGDQETQYF. CDR3 nucleotide sequence: TGTGCCAGCAGCGGGATGGGAGCTAGCGGGGGGGACCAAGAGACCCAGTACTTC.

The chain carries TRBV15 and TRBJ2-7, with D possibly being TRBD1 (5 bases). Germline V CDR1 and CDR2: LNHNV, YYDKDF (reference sequence). The CDR3 spans 13 residues. V was shortened by 0 bases and J by 6 bases, with 9 bases between the two germline ends. CDR3 sequence: CATSRDRGSEQYF. The CDR3 DNA follows: TGTGCCACCAGCAGAGATAGGGGCTCCGAGCAGTACTTC.

The chain combines TRBV9 with TRBJ1-1; D call uncertain. Germline-derived CDR1 and CDR2 are SGDLS and YYNGEE. The CDR3 runs to 14 residues. Trimming left V 4 bases short and J 1 base short, with 11 bases between. The chain's CDR3 is CASSSQAANTEAFF. CDR3 coding DNA: TGTGCCAGCAGCTCCCAAGCGGCGAACACTGAAGCTTTCTTT.

The J gene is TRBJ1-4, the V gene TRBV5-4; no clear D. Trimming removed 1 base at V and 2 bases at J, with 12 bases between. The CDR3 has 16 residues. CDR1 and CDR2 (germline): SGHNT, YYREEE (reference sequence). The chain's CDR3 is CASSLSTRNTNEKLFF. Written as DNA, the CDR3 is TGTGCCAGCAGCTTGAGCACGAGGAATACTAATGAAAAACTGTTTTTT.

The chain has TRBV4-1 and TRBJ2-2; weak D call: TRBD1 (6 bases). The germline V and J ends were trimmed by 0 bases and 5 bases, with 16 bases remaining between them. Germline lookup yields CDR1 MGHRA and CDR2 YSYEKL. The CDR3 has 17 amino acids. DNA for the CDR3: TGCGCCAGCAGCCAAGATTGGACAGCCACAGGGACCGGGGAGCTGTTTTTT. Protein: CASSQDWTATGTGELFF.

The V gene is TRBV7-6, the J gene TRBJ1-2, with TRBD1 identical over 9 bases. The CDR3 loop spans 15 amino acids. V lost 2 bases and J lost 4; bases outside the gene matches: 5. Germline assignment: CDR1 SGHVS and CDR2 FNYEAQ. CDR3 in DNA: TGTGCCAGCAGCTTAATCACAGGGGGCCTCTATGGCTACACCTTC. This encodes CASSLITGGLYGYTF.

The J gene is TRBJ2-5, the V gene TRBV29-1, with TRBD1 as a possible D gene (6 bases). Germline CDR1 and CDR2: SQVTM and ANQGSEA. The V and J ends lost 6 bases and 3 bases respectively, with 11 bases between them. CDR3 length equals 12 residues. The CDR3 sequence: CSVIGGEETQYF. The CDR3 coding sequence is TGCAGCGTCATTGGGGGCGAAGAGACCCAGTACTTC.

The rearrangement joins TRBV5-4 to TRBJ2-5; 7 bases match TRBD1. V trimming: 4 bases; J trimming: 4 bases; junction bases outside the gene matches: 10. CDR1 and CDR2 (germline): SGHNT, YYREEE (reference sequence). The CDR3 is 15 amino acids. CDR3 region: CASSRGGAQGETQYF. The CDR3 DNA reads TGTGCCAGCAGCCGAGGGGGCGCCCAGGGAGAGACCCAGTACTTC.